This passage covers 28 T cell receptor beta chains from one sample sequenced in a study of graft-versus-host responses after intestinal transplantation. Assay used: immunoSEQ multiplex PCR; TCRdb lists only in-frame clones, some missing. The data hold roughly 70,000 clones, with around nine tenths observed a single time. The sample in question was bone marrow, obtained nearly 750 days after intestinal transplantation. These receptor sequences come from a human patient who received an intestinal transplant, so some T cells may come from the graft donor.

CDR3 protein: CASSFYGINEQFF. In DNA, the CDR3 is TGTGCCAGCAGCTTTTATGGGATCAATGAGCAGTTCTTC. The V and J genes are TRBV11-1 and TRBJ2-1; D remains unclear. Per the germline V gene, CDR1 is SGHAT and CDR2 is FQDESV (reference sequence). This CDR3 contains 13 residues. V gave up 3 bases and J gave up 6 bases, with 9 bases separating them.

The chain has TRBV23-1 and TRBJ1-2; D possibly corresponds to TRBD1 (5 bases). TRBV23-1 is flagged as an ORF with uncertain function. Trimming took off 8 bases at V and 4 bases at J, with 14 bases between the two ends. The CDR3 spans 13 residues. This chain's CDR3 is CASPPGDRYGYTF. In nucleotides, the CDR3 is TGCGCCAGCCCCCCCGGGGACCGCTATGGCTACACCTTC.

The chain links TRBV11-2 to TRBJ2-7; 9 bases are shared with TRBD2. Germline CDR1 SGHAT, CDR2 FQNNGV. This CDR3 is built from 15 residues. With 1 base clipped from V and 9 bases from J, the junction kept 10 bases outside the gene matches. CDR3 protein: CASSLGSGGVKGQYF. For the CDR3, the DNA is TGTGCCAGCAGCTTAGGTAGCGGGGGCGTCAAGGGGCAGTACTTC.

The chain couples TRBV28 to TRBJ2-1, with D unclear. The CDR3 sequence is 18 residues long. The germline gives CDR1 MDHEN, CDR2 SYDVKM. Deletions cut 1 base from V and 0 bases from J, with 16 bases between. CDR3 residues: CASSLSLERPTSYNEQFF. The CDR3 nucleotides read TGTGCCAGCAGTTTATCCTTGGAGAGGCCGACCTCCTACAATGAGCAGTTCTTC.

The rearrangement links TRBV4-1 to TRBJ2-2, with no clear D. Per germline, CDR1 MGHRA and CDR2 YSYEKL. V lost 4 bases, J lost 2 bases, and 14 bases lay in between. The CDR3 is 16 residues long. The CDR3 here is CASSPSYLTNTGELFF. The CDR3 nucleotides read TGCGCCAGCAGCCCGAGTTACCTTACTAACACCGGGGAGCTGTTTTTT.

This clone is a singleton in its sample. The gene calls are TRBV7-9 and TRBJ1-1; D possibly corresponds to TRBD1 (6 bases). Trimming stripped 5 bases from V and 4 bases from J, with 17 bases between. CDR1 and CDR2 from the germline V gene are SEHNR and FQNEAQ (reference sequence). The CDR3 runs 15 residues. The CDR3 DNA follows: TGTGCCAGCAGCCACCAGACCGACAGGTCCACTGAAGCTTTCTTT. Protein sequence: CASSHQTDRSTEAFF.

The chain is built from TRBV5-4 and TRBJ2-7; TRBD1 matches 10 bases. CDR3 length equals 15 residues. Germline V lookup: CDR1 SGHNT, CDR2 YYREEE (reference sequence). The V segment lost 3 bases and the J segment 7 bases; nucleotides outside the gene matches: 10. The CDR3 is CASSWTAGTGAEQYF. DNA of the CDR3: TGTGCCAGCAGCTGGACCGCCGGGACAGGGGCTGAGCAGTACTTC.

This chain links TRBV11-2 with TRBJ2-1, with 7 bases aligning to TRBD2. This CDR3 is built from 14 residues. The V and J ends lost 0 bases and 6 bases, in that order; junction bases with no gene match: 2. Germline V gene sequence: CDR1 SGHAT, CDR2 FQNNGV. The CDR3 is CASSLDREANEQFF. The CDR3 nucleotides are TGTGCCAGCAGCTTAGATCGGGAGGCCAATGAGCAGTTCTTC. Drawing the rest from reference TRBV11-2 and TRBJ2-1, the complete variable domain is EAGVAQSPRYKIIEKRQSVAFWCNPISGHATLYWYQQILGQGPKLLIQFQNNGVVDDSQLPKDRFSAERLKGVDSTLKIQPAKLEDSAVYLCASSLDREANEQFFGPGTRLTVL.

The chain has TRBV5-4 and TRBJ1-1; D gene unclear. The V end lost 2 bases, the J end lost 1 base, and 12 bases lay between the germline ends. Germline V gene lookup returns CDR1 SGHNT and CDR2 YYREEE (reference sequence). This CDR3 region has 15 residues. The CDR3 spells CASSFRLGGNTEAFF. The CDR3 DNA reads TGTGCCAGCAGCTTTCGCCTCGGAGGGAACACTGAAGCTTTCTTT.

This sequence joins TRBV5-1 and TRBJ2-7; 7 bases are shared with TRBD1. Germline V CDR1 and CDR2: SGHRS, YFSETQ. The ends lost 5 bases at V and 3 bases at J; junction bases unmatched: 8. The CDR3 has 14 amino acids. CDR3 protein: CASSPSTGNYEQYF. CDR3 in DNA: TGCGCCAGCAGTCCCTCGACAGGGAACTACGAGCAGTACTTC. Full variable domain (missing parts from reference TRBV5-1 and TRBJ2-7): KAGVTQTPRYLIKTRGQQVTLSCSPISGHRSVSWYQQTPGQGLQFLFEYFSETQRNKGNFPGRFSGRQFSNSRSEMNVSTLELGDSALYLCASSPSTGNYEQYFGPGTRLTVT.

This chain connects TRBV7-9 to TRBJ1-3; D remains ambiguous. The length of the CDR3 is 13 residues. The germline CDR1 and CDR2 sequences are SEHNR and FQNEAQ (reference sequence). Between the trimmed V and J ends, which lost 5 bases and 2 bases, there was a span of 7 bases. The CDR3 DNA follows: TGTGCCAGCAGCCCGTGGGCTGGAAACACCATATATTTT. This encodes CASSPWAGNTIYF.

The genes are TRBV6-1 and TRBJ1-2, with unresolved D. Germline CDR1 is MNHNS and CDR2 is SASEGT. Trimming stripped 3 bases from V and 9 bases from J, with 8 bases between. This CDR3 has 11 amino acids. DNA of the CDR3: TGTGCCAGCAGTGACCAACTCAGCTACACCTTC. The encoded protein is CASSDQLSYTF.

This clone appeared once. This chain links TRBV15 with TRBJ2-5, with D unresolved. The V end lost 1 base, the J end lost 2 bases, and 14 bases lay between the germline ends. This CDR3 has 16 residues. Germline CDR1 and CDR2: LNHNV and YYDKDF (reference sequence). The CDR3 reads CATSRVITAAQETQYF. Written as DNA, the CDR3 is TGTGCCACCAGCAGAGTGATAACGGCCGCTCAAGAGACCCAGTACTTC.

This clone was recorded once. V is TRBV19 and J is TRBJ2-1; 15 positions agree with TRBD2. This CDR3 comprises 16 residues. Germline CDR1 reads LNHDA; CDR2 reads SQIVND (reference sequence). V dropped 3 bases and J dropped 8; count of bases not matched to a gene: 5. The CDR3 bases are TGTGCCAGTAGTATCCGGACTAGCGGGGGGGGTGATGAGCAGTTCTTC. Translated: CASSIRTSGGGDEQFF.

The rearrangement links TRBV4-1 to TRBJ2-5; 8 nucleotides line up with TRBD2. Trimming removed 4 bases from V and 3 bases from J; junction bases left unmatched: 4. The CDR3 runs 14 residues. Germline V gene sequence: CDR1 MGHRA, CDR2 YSYEKL. CDR3 in amino acids: CASSLLGGEETQYF. The DNA for the CDR3 is TGCGCCAGCAGCCTCCTCGGGGGGGAAGAGACCCAGTACTTC.

The rearrangement links TRBV18 to TRBJ2-1; TRBD2 might be the D (6 bases). The CDR3 is made up of 17 amino acids. The germline V gene has CDR1 KGHSH and CDR2 LQKENI. Trimming left V 2 bases short and J 7 bases short, with 21 bases between. The CDR3 sequence: CASSPTIELAGENEQFF. CDR3 DNA: TGTGCCAGCTCACCAACGATCGAACTAGCAGGAGAAAATGAGCAGTTCTTC. Complete variable domain (other parts from reference TRBV18 and TRBJ2-1): NAGVMQNPRHLVRRRGQEARLRCSPMKGHSHVYWYRQLPEEGLKFMVYLQKENIIDESGMPKERFSAEFPKEGPSILRIQQVVRGDSAAYFCASSPTIELAGENEQFFGPGTRLTVL.

This clone was seen more than once but under ten times. The chain has TRBV5-4 and TRBJ2-7; TRBD1 or TRBD2 may be the D gene (5 bases each). V was cut by 2 bases and J by 7 bases, with 13 bases left in between. CDR1 is SGHNT, CDR2 YYREEE, per germline (reference sequence). There are 13 residues in the CDR3. CDR3 protein: CASSLGVSGEQYF. CDR3 DNA sequence: TGTGCCAGCAGCTTAGGGGTTTCGGGGGAGCAGTACTTC.

CDR3 amino acids: CASSPGGYSNQPQHF. Here the CDR3 DNA reads TGTGCCAGCAGCCCAGGGGGGTATAGCAATCAGCCCCAGCATTTT. The chain links TRBV7-2 to TRBJ1-5; 7 bases are a match to TRBD1. The V gene's germline CDR1 is SGHTA and CDR2 FQGNSA. CDR3 size: 15 residues. J was trimmed by 0 bases and V by 5 bases; bases with no gene match: 4.

In its sample, this clone was seen once. V usage is TRBV12-5 and J usage is TRBJ2-7, with 7 bases aligning to TRBD2. Looked up from germline, CDR1 is LGHNT and CDR2 is FRNRAP. V lost 1 base and J lost 3; bases outside the gene matches: 12. The CDR3 is made up of 17 amino acids. The CDR3 protein is CASGLARSGLEDYEQYF. DNA of the CDR3: TGTGCTAGTGGTTTGGCCCGTAGCGGGCTGGAAGACTACGAGCAGTACTTC.

The chain recombines TRBV5-4 with TRBJ1-6, with 9 bases identical to TRBD1. Germline trimming cut 1 base from V and 10 bases from J; bases unmatched to any gene: 3. Germline CDR1 is SGHNT and CDR2 is YYREEE (reference sequence). This CDR3 comprises 14 residues. This CDR3 is CASSLRTGASPLHF. In nucleotides, the CDR3 is TGTGCCAGCAGCTTGAGGACAGGGGCCTCACCCCTCCACTTT. The full variable domain, rest sourced from reference TRBV5-4 and TRBJ1-6, is ETGVTQSPTHLIKTRGQQVTLRCSSQSGHNTVSWYQQALGQGPQFIFQYYREEENGRGNFPPRFSGLQFPNYSSELNVNALELDDSALYLCASSLRTGASPLHFGNGTRLTVT.

The rearrangement joins TRBV19 to TRBJ1-5; tentatively, D is TRBD1 (5 bases). The CDR3 sequence is 17 residues long. Trimming cost V 5 bases and J 0 bases, with 17 bases left between them. Germline V CDR1 and CDR2: LNHDA, SQIVND (reference sequence). DNA for the CDR3: TGTGCCAGTAGTCTAACTGGGGGGGGTTATAGCAATCAGCCCCAGCATTTT. It encodes CASSLTGGGYSNQPQHF.

In this sample, this clone turned up once. J is TRBJ2-3 and V is TRBV25-1; 9 bases fit TRBD1. The CDR3 contains 13 residues. CDR1 MGHDK and CDR2 SYGVNS come from the germline V gene. V dropped 8 bases and J dropped 1; count of bases not matched to a gene: 1. CDR3 loop: CASWDRGTDTQYF. The CDR3 coding sequence is TGTGCCAGCTGGGACAGGGGCACAGATACGCAGTATTTT.

The V gene is TRBV5-1, the J gene TRBJ1-2, with TRBD1 matching 9 bases. Per germline, CDR1 SGHRS and CDR2 YFSETQ. This CDR3 is built from 14 residues. J was trimmed by 5 bases and V by 4 bases; bases with no gene match: 6. CDR3 in DNA: TGCGCCAGCAGCACCGGGACAGGGCTGTATGGCTACACCTTC. It encodes CASSTGTGLYGYTF. The full variable domain, in which reference TRBV5-1 and TRBJ1-2 provide the parts outside the CDR3, is KAGVTQTPRYLIKTRGQQVTLSCSPISGHRSVSWYQQTPGQGLQFLFEYFSETQRNKGNFPGRFSGRQFSNSRSEMNVSTLELGDSALYLCASSTGTGLYGYTFGSGTRLTVV.

This chain links TRBV10-3 with TRBJ1-5; TRBD1 aligns across 7 bases. The CDR3 loop spans 17 amino acids. J gave up 4 bases and V 0 bases, and 9 bases lay outside the gene matches. Germline V gene data show CDR1 as ENHRY and CDR2 as SYGVKD. CDR3 nucleotide sequence: TGTGCCATCAGTGAGTCGTTGCAGGGGGGAGATAATCAGCCCCAGCATTTT. It is translated as CAISESLQGGDNQPQHF.

The chain carries TRBV6-5 and TRBJ1-4; D perhaps matches TRBD1 (5 bases). Germline values: CDR1 MNHEY, CDR2 SVGAGI. The V and J ends lost 9 bases and 5 bases respectively, with 7 bases between them. The CDR3 runs to 11 residues. Here the CDR3 DNA reads TGTGCCAGTCGGGGCAATGAAAAACTGTTTTTT. Protein product: CASRGNEKLFF.

The CDR3 coding sequence is TGTTTAACTGGGCAAGCAGATACGCAGTATTTT. Protein product: CLTGQADTQYF. The genes are TRBV18 and TRBJ2-3; D is undetermined. The V gene's germline CDR1 is KGHSH and CDR2 LQKENI. There are 11 residues in the CDR3. Full variable domain (rest looked up from reference TRBV18 and TRBJ2-3): NAGVMQNPRHLVRRRGQEARLRCSPMKGHSHVYWYRQLPEEGLKFMVYLQKENIIDESGMPKERFSAEFPKEGPSILRIQQVVRGDSAAYFCLTGQADTQYFGPGTRLTVL.

The chain carries TRBV29-1 and TRBJ2-2, with D tentatively TRBD2 (6 bases). The ends were cut back, 5 bases at V and 9 bases at J, with 13 bases in the middle. The germline V gene has CDR1 SQVTM and CDR2 ANQGSEA. This CDR3 has 12 amino acids. This chain's CDR3 is CSVQTSTRELFF. CDR3 in DNA: TGCAGCGTTCAAACTAGCACTAGGGAGCTGTTTTTT.

This chain joins TRBV29-1 and TRBJ2-3, with TRBD2 matching over 14 bases. V dropped 5 bases and J dropped 7; count of bases not matched to a gene: 11. The CDR3 loop spans 16 amino acids. The germline V gene encodes CDR1 SQVTM and CDR2 ANQGSEA. The DNA for the CDR3 is TGCAGCGTTCGTGGGGGACTAGCGGGAGATTCATATACGCAGTATTTT. Residues: CSVRGGLAGDSYTQYF.